A single sample is the source of the 29 T cell receptor beta chains below, sequenced in a study of T cell responses to AZD1222 COVID-19 vaccine. The data were produced by immunoSEQ multiplex PCR, yet TCRdb's version contains in-frame clones alone and is incomplete. The sample lists some 54,000 clones, around 89% occurring once. The specimen comprised peripheral blood, sampled on day 0 of AZD1222 vaccination. These receptors all stem from an adult in good health.

The chain joins TRBV2 to TRBJ2-2; D not certain. The CDR3 loop spans 14 amino acids. V lost 8 bases to trimming and J lost 1 base, with 11 bases between them. Germline V gene sequence: CDR1 SNHLY, CDR2 FYNNEI. The CDR3 DNA sequence: TGTGCCAGCTCTATAGGGTGGAACACCGGGGAGCTGTTTTTT. Its translation: CASSIGWNTGELFF.

This clone was seen a handful of times. J is TRBJ2-7 and V is TRBV7-9; 10 nucleotides align to TRBD1. With V trimmed by 11 bases and J by 3 bases, 16 bases remained unmatched. CDR1 SEHNR and CDR2 FQNEAQ come from the germline V gene (reference sequence). The CDR3 consists of 16 residues. This CDR3 is CAVQGPDRGNLYEQYF. The CDR3 coding sequence is TGTGCCGTCCAGGGGCCGGACAGGGGGAATCTCTACGAGCAGTACTTC.

V is TRBV13 and J is TRBJ2-6; 9 bases are a match to TRBD1. CDR1 is PRHDT, CDR2 FYEKMQ, per germline (reference sequence). V trimming: 5 bases; J trimming: 0 bases; junction bases outside the gene matches: 5. The CDR3 is 17 amino acids. The CDR3 sequence: CASSQATGGSGANVLTF. The CDR3, as DNA: TGTGCCAGCAGCCAGGCGACAGGGGGCTCTGGGGCCAACGTCCTGACTTTC.

This clone has just one count. V usage is TRBV20-1 and J usage is TRBJ2-2, with 11 nucleotides matching TRBD2. CDR1 DFQATT and CDR2 SNEGSKA come from the germline V gene (reference sequence). CDR3 length: 16 residues. The V and J ends lost 3 bases and 5 bases, in that order; junction bases with no gene match: 8. The CDR3 loop is CSASGLAGGGTGELFF. CDR3 DNA: TGCAGTGCTAGTGGTCTAGCGGGAGGTGGAACCGGGGAGCTGTTTTTT.

The rearrangement links TRBV6-5 to TRBJ2-3, with D maybe TRBD1 (5 bases). Between the trimmed V and J ends, which lost 0 bases and 4 bases, there was a span of 14 bases. The CDR3 length is 16 residues. Germline V gene lookup returns CDR1 MNHEY and CDR2 SVGAGI. CDR3 sequence (DNA): TGTGCCAGCAGTTACTCCCACCCCAGACAGCCAGATACGCAGTATTTT. It codes for CASSYSHPRQPDTQYF.

The J gene is TRBJ2-5, the V gene TRBV18; no clear D. Germline V lookup: CDR1 KGHSH, CDR2 LQKENI. Trimming stripped 3 bases from V and 5 bases from J, with 13 bases between. This CDR3 comprises 14 residues. The CDR3 spells CASSPTPGWETQYF. In DNA form, the CDR3 reads TGTGCCAGCTCACCGACCCCGGGCTGGGAGACCCAGTACTTC.

This sequence joins TRBV28 and TRBJ2-6; D is undetermined. Germline V gene sequence: CDR1 MDHEN, CDR2 SYDVKM. The CDR3 is 17 residues long. V dropped 3 bases and J dropped 5 bases, with 17 bases sitting between them. CDR3 coding DNA: TGTGCCAGCAGTTTCCCAACGGCCACAGATAGGGCCAACGTCCTGACTTTC. Protein sequence: CASSFPTATDRANVLTF.

CDR3 region: CASSPQTAELNEKLFF. The CDR3 nucleotides are TGTGCCAGCTCACCACAAACAGCAGAACTAAATGAAAAACTGTTTTTT. The V gene is TRBV18, the J gene TRBJ1-4; D unresolved. V lost 1 base and J 5 bases, leaving 14 bases between the germline ends. The CDR3 covers 16 residues. Germline-derived CDR1 and CDR2 are KGHSH and LQKENI.

The CDR3 region has the DNA TGTGCCAGCAGCCCGGGGACTAGCGGTTACAATGAGCAGTTCTTC. This encodes CASSPGTSGYNEQFF. V is TRBV9 and J is TRBJ2-1, with 11 bases that match TRBD2. This CDR3 is 15 amino acids long. CDR1 is SGDLS and CDR2 is YYNGEE in the germline V gene. After removal of 4 bases from V and 4 bases from J, the junction contained 4 bases not matched to a gene.

CDR3 in amino acids: CASSPGPSRENEQFF. For the CDR3, the DNA is TGTGCCAGCAGTCCGGGACCCTCGAGGGAGAATGAGCAGTTCTTC. The chain has TRBV5-4 and TRBJ2-1; D assignment may be TRBD1 or TRBD2 (5 bases each). Germline V gene lookup returns CDR1 SGHNT and CDR2 YYREEE (reference sequence). This CDR3 has 15 amino acids. V was trimmed by 5 bases and J by 7 bases, leaving 19 bases between them. Drawing the rest from reference TRBV5-4 and TRBJ2-1, the complete variable domain is ETGVTQSPTHLIKTRGQQVTLRCSSQSGHNTVSWYQQALGQGPQFIFQYYREEENGRGNFPPRFSGLQFPNYSSELNVNALELDDSALYLCASSPGPSRENEQFFGPGTRLTVL.

This rearrangement joins TRBV5-4 to TRBJ1-1; 9 bases fit TRBD1. Germline-derived CDR1 and CDR2 are SGHNT and YYREEE (reference sequence). The CDR3 sequence is 14 residues long. The J segment lost 2 bases and the V segment lost 4 bases, leaving 3 bases of the junction unmatched. The CDR3 loop reads CASSPDRGNTEAFF. The CDR3 DNA follows: TGTGCCAGCAGCCCGGACAGGGGCAACACTGAAGCTTTCTTT.

The gene calls are TRBV30 and TRBJ1-1; TRBD1 matches 7 bases. The CDR3 has 13 residues. The V gene's germline CDR1 is GTSNPN and CDR2 SVGIG (reference sequence). The trim removed 7 bases at V and 1 base at J, leaving 6 bases unmatched. CDR3 sequence reads: CAYQGQENTEAFF. The CDR3 DNA reads as TGTGCCTATCAAGGACAGGAGAACACTGAAGCTTTCTTT.

V gene TRBV27 combines with J gene TRBJ2-5; tentatively, D is TRBD1 (5 bases). The CDR3 contains 15 residues. V lost 3 bases and J lost 4, with 15 bases in between. Germline CDR1 and CDR2: MNHEY and SMNVEV (reference sequence). The CDR3 spells CASSFQGYGLETQYF. Here the CDR3 DNA reads TGTGCCAGCAGTTTTCAGGGTTACGGTTTAGAGACCCAGTACTTC.

The chain has TRBV19 and TRBJ2-3; TRBD2 agrees at 9 bases. CDR1 LNHDA and CDR2 SQIVND come from the germline V gene (reference sequence). The CDR3 loop spans 16 amino acids. Germline trimming cut 6 bases from V and 2 bases from J; bases unmatched to any gene: 9. The DNA of the CDR3 is TGTGCCAGTAGCCCAGCTAGCGGGACATCCACAGATACGCAGTATTTT. Its protein is CASSPASGTSTDTQYF.

Only one count was recorded for this clone. One end of the junction is discordant with germline, which a read error may explain. This chain connects TRBV5-1 to TRBJ1-1; a possible D gene is TRBD1 (5 bases). This CDR3 is built from 17 residues. The V gene's germline CDR1 is SGHRS and CDR2 YFSETQ. The CDR3 DNA reads as TGCGCCAGCAGCTCCGCTAGGGGCACAGATTGGAACACTGCAGCTTTCTTT. It encodes CASSSARGTDWNTAAFF.

The chain carries TRBV19 and TRBJ1-1; weak D call: TRBD1 (5 bases). The CDR3 totals 22 residues. The V and J ends lost 6 bases and 2 bases respectively, with 37 bases between them. Germline CDR1 LNHDA, CDR2 SQIVND (reference sequence). This chain's CDR3 is CASSHPALTGQTEETFNTEAFF. DNA for the CDR3: TGTGCCAGTAGCCACCCTGCCCTAACCGGACAAACGGAAGAGACATTTAACACTGAAGCTTTCTTT.

The chain links TRBV18 to TRBJ2-7, with TRBD2 matching over 14 bases. The J segment lost 5 bases and the V segment lost 5 bases, leaving 5 bases of the junction unmatched. Germline V lookup: CDR1 KGHSH, CDR2 LQKENI. The CDR3 has 15 amino acids. CDR3 DNA: TGTGCCAGCTCAAGGACTAGCGGGAGGTTCCACGAGCAGTACTTC. Its protein product is CASSRTSGRFHEQYF.

V is TRBV9 and J is TRBJ2-2; 12 bases agree with TRBD2. The V and J ends lost 5 bases and 6 bases, in that order; junction bases with no gene match: 2. The CDR3 loop spans 14 amino acids. Germline V gene data show CDR1 as SGDLS and CDR2 as YYNGEE. The CDR3 DNA sequence: TGTGCCAGCAGGACTAGCGGGAGTGCCGGGGAGCTGTTTTTT. This gives the protein CASRTSGSAGELFF.

J is TRBJ2-7 and V is TRBV7-6; D may match TRBD1 or TRBD2 (5 bases each). The CDR3 extends over 16 amino acids. Germline V gene lookup returns CDR1 SGHVS and CDR2 FNYEAQ. V was shortened by 2 bases and J by 0 bases, with 14 bases between the two germline ends. The CDR3 protein is CASSLSSGTDSYEQYF. CDR3 bases: TGTGCCAGCAGCTTATCATCCGGGACGGACTCCTACGAGCAGTACTTC. Using reference TRBV7-6 and TRBJ2-7 for the parts outside the CDR3, the full variable domain is GAGVSQSPRYKVTKRGQDVALRCDPISGHVSLYWYRQALGQGPEFLTYFNYEAQQDKSGLPNDRFSAERPEGSISTLTIQRTEQRDSAMYRCASSLSSGTDSYEQYFGPGTRLTVT.

The genes are TRBV2 and TRBJ1-4; 9 positions agree with TRBD1. V lost 4 bases to trimming and J lost 8 bases; unmatched junction nucleotides: 14. The CDR3 totals 17 residues. Germline CDR1 SNHLY, CDR2 FYNNEI. DNA for the CDR3: TGTGCCAGCAGTGCCCCCGGTCGGACAGGGGAAAGAGAAAAACTGTTTTTT. It specifies CASSAPGRTGEREKLFF.

This clone occurred a few times. The V call is TRBV12-3 or TRBV12-4, the J call TRBJ1-1, with no clear D. V was shortened by 6 bases and J by 0 bases, with 8 bases between the two germline ends. The length of the CDR3 is 13 residues. The chain's CDR3 is CASRKTMNTEAFF. CDR3 DNA: TGTGCCAGCAGAAAGACAATGAACACTGAAGCTTTCTTT.

The V call is TRBV15, the J call TRBJ1-1; 7 bases line up with TRBD1. Germline loops: CDR1 LNHNV, CDR2 YYDKDF (reference sequence). The CDR3 is 14 residues long. Germline trimming cut 4 bases from V and 4 bases from J; bases unmatched to any gene: 6. The CDR3 sequence: CATSKGQASTEAFF. The CDR3 region has the DNA TGTGCCACCAGCAAAGGACAGGCAAGCACTGAAGCTTTCTTT.

This chain connects TRBV6-9 to TRBJ2-2, with D possibly matching TRBD1 (5 bases). The germline CDR1 and CDR2 sequences are MNHGY and SVAAGI. Trimming pared 2 bases from V and 8 bases from J, leaving 18 bases between. The CDR3 extends over 16 amino acids. CDR3 loop: CASSYDQGLASGELFF. The CDR3 nucleotides are TGTGCCAGCAGTTATGATCAGGGATTGGCTTCTGGGGAGCTGTTTTTT.

The chain recombines TRBV7-2 with TRBJ2-3; the D is unclear. The V gene lost 7 bases and the J gene lost 4 bases, with 12 bases spanning the gap. The CDR3 runs 13 residues. Germline CDR1 SGHTA, CDR2 FQGNSA. CDR3 DNA sequence: TGTGCCAGCATCTCACCGGGCTCAGATACGCAGTATTTT. Protein product: CASISPGSDTQYF.

This chain links TRBV5-1 with TRBJ2-7; TRBD1 matches at 9 bases. V dropped 4 bases and J dropped 7; count of bases not matched to a gene: 6. Per germline, CDR1 SGHRS and CDR2 YFSETQ. The CDR3 sequence is 13 residues long. The CDR3 DNA follows: TGCGCCAGCAGCATACGGGACAGGGAGGAGCAGTACTTC. It encodes CASSIRDREEQYF.

The chain has TRBV3-1 (or the pseudogene TRBV3-2) and TRBJ1-5, with 8 bases lining up with TRBD1. Germline CDR1 and CDR2: LGHDT and YNNKEL (reference sequence). The CDR3 spans 16 residues. The V and J ends lost 4 bases and 2 bases, in that order; junction bases with no gene match: 7. This CDR3 reads CASSRGQGGGNQPQHF. The CDR3 DNA reads as TGTGCCAGCAGCCGTGGACAGGGCGGGGGCAATCAGCCCCAGCATTTT.

There are a few counts of this clone. The rearrangement links TRBV5-4 to TRBJ1-4; 10 bases are shared with TRBD1. The CDR3 loop spans 16 amino acids. Germline CDR1 and CDR2: SGHNT and YYREEE (reference sequence). After removal of 4 bases from V and 5 bases from J, the junction contained 8 bases not matched to a gene. The CDR3 reads CASSQRPGQGNEKLFF. As DNA, the CDR3 is TGTGCCAGCAGCCAACGACCGGGACAGGGGAATGAAAAACTGTTTTTT.

This chain joins TRBV10-3 and TRBJ1-5; unclear D gene. The CDR3 covers 15 residues. Between the trimmed V and J ends, which lost 4 bases and 0 bases, there was a span of 10 bases. Germline V gives CDR1 ENHRY, CDR2 SYGVKD. CDR3 in DNA: TGTGCCATCAGTGTCGACGGCAATAGCAATCAGCCCCAGCATTTT. Translated: CAISVDGNSNQPQHF.

The count of this clone is one. The chain has TRBV9 and TRBJ1-2; a possible D gene is TRBD1 (5 bases). Per germline, CDR1 SGDLS and CDR2 YYNGEE. The CDR3 spans 17 residues. The V and J ends lost 2 bases and 0 bases respectively, with 17 bases between them. The CDR3 reads CASSVGTGSVANYGYTF. CDR3 in DNA: TGTGCCAGCAGCGTCGGGACCGGCTCGGTGGCTAACTATGGCTACACCTTC. Supplemented by reference TRBV9 and TRBJ1-2, the full variable domain reads DSGVTQTPKHLITATGQRVTLRCSPRSGDLSVYWYQQSLDQGLQFLIQYYNGEERAKGNILERFSAQQFPDLHSELNLSSLELGDSALYFCASSVGTGSVANYGYTFGSGTRLTVV.